Shown below are 7 T cell receptor beta chains from a single sample sequenced in a study of cytomegalovirus exposure and HLA in healthy donors. A multiplex PCR was run with 60 Vbeta primers and 13 Jbeta primers. Libraries were prepared by immunoSEQ multiplex PCR; TCRdb keeps only in-frame clonotypes and omits some of them. There are 80,000 to 100,000 clones in the sample; 70% occur only once, and under 2.5% lies in the top ten. Sequenced input: PBMCs. The receptors shown here come from a man between 50 and 59 years old in good health and CMV-seronegative.

The V call is TRBV5-1, the J call TRBJ2-7, with TRBD2 matching over 7 bases. CDR3 length equals 15 residues. The germline gives CDR1 SGHRS, CDR2 YFSETQ. V trimming: 0 bases; J trimming: 1 base; junction bases outside the gene matches: 4. The CDR3 loop is CASSLVAGPSYEQYF. CDR3 DNA sequence: TGCGCCAGCAGCTTGGTAGCGGGCCCATCCTACGAGCAGTACTTC.

The chain is built from TRBV27 and TRBJ2-1, with D possibly TRBD2 on 6 matching bases. The germline V gene has CDR1 MNHEY and CDR2 SMNVEV (reference sequence). The CDR3 is 16 residues long. Trimming pared 3 bases from V and 7 bases from J, leaving 19 bases between. DNA for the CDR3: TGTGCCAGCAGTTTTAATTTCGGGAGCACGGGTAATGAGCAGTTCTTC. Its translation is CASSFNFGSTGNEQFF.

The chain has TRBV28 and TRBJ2-7; perhaps TRBD1 as D (5 bases). The germline V gene has CDR1 MDHEN and CDR2 SYDVKM. The CDR3 length is 13 residues. The V end was cut by 7 bases, the J end by 7 bases, with 17 bases between. CDR3 DNA sequence: TGTGCCAGCAACCCAATAGGGGCAGTAGAGCAGTACTTC. Its protein product is CASNPIGAVEQYF. Variable domain in full (rest from reference TRBV28 and TRBJ2-7): DVKVTQSSRYLVKRTGEKVFLECVQDMDHENMFWYRQDPGLGLRLIYFSYDVKMKEKGDIPEGYSVSREKKERFSLILESASTNQTSMYLCASNPIGAVEQYFGPGTRLTVT.

This clone was counted between two and nine times. The chain links TRBV7-2 to TRBJ2-7; 10 bases agree with TRBD1. Germline V lookup: CDR1 SGHTA, CDR2 FQGNSA. CDR3 length: 14 amino acids. V lost 5 bases to trimming and J lost 3 bases; unmatched junction nucleotides: 4. The CDR3 loop reads CASSLGQGNYEQYF. The CDR3 DNA reads as TGTGCCAGCAGCCTGGGACAGGGGAACTACGAGCAGTACTTC.

The J gene is TRBJ2-7, the V gene TRBV5-8; the D is unclear. The CDR3 is made up of 14 amino acids. The V gene's germline CDR1 is SGHTS and CDR2 YDEGEE. Between the trimmed V and J ends, which lost 6 bases and 5 bases, there was a span of 18 bases. The CDR3 protein is CASINGLAPNEQYF. DNA for the CDR3: TGTGCCAGCATCAATGGGCTGGCCCCCAACGAGCAGTACTTC.

The J gene is TRBJ1-1, the V gene TRBV7-8; D not certain. The CDR3 spans 16 residues. The V gene's germline CDR1 is SGHVS and CDR2 FQNEAQ. The V end was cut by 5 bases, the J end by 0 bases, with 16 bases between. The CDR3 reads CASSLSWAGLNTEAFF. In DNA form, the CDR3 reads TGTGCCAGCAGCCTCTCCTGGGCAGGCTTGAACACTGAAGCTTTCTTT.

This clone showed up just once. This sequence joins TRBV4-1 and TRBJ2-4; 9 bases align to TRBD1. V dropped 4 bases and J dropped 3; count of bases not matched to a gene: 4. This CDR3 spans 15 amino acids. Per the germline V gene, CDR1 is MGHRA and CDR2 is YSYEKL. CDR3 loop: CASSPGQGYKNIQYF. CDR3 DNA: TGCGCCAGCAGCCCCGGACAGGGGTACAAAAACATTCAGTACTTC.